One T cell receptor (beta chain) is described in this entry. Other DNA sequences in this specimen translate into the identical CDR3. The J segment lost 1 base and the V segment lost 4 bases, leaving 5 bases of the junction unmatched. The CDR3 is made up of 15 amino acids. The germline CDR1 and CDR2 sequences are KGHSH and LQKENI. This sample was taken from a study of shared clonotypes between healthy human individuals. Study details: CD4 naive cells filled three plates per donor, CD4 memory three, CD8 naive two and CD8 memory one.

Clones were read by immunoSEQ multiplex PCR, and TCRdb kept only the in-frame ones, dropping some. The sample shows about 2.3 million clones, approximately 95% of them seen only once. Memory CD4+ cells were the fraction left after CD45RA+ naive selection. The sequenced material came from naive CD4+ T cells from PBMCs. As for subset: CD45RA+ positively selected. The chain employs TRBV18 and TRBJ1-1, with 8 bases matching TRBD1. This receptor was obtained from a man between 18 and 35 years old in good health. Some clones in this sample may be carry-over from other donors' samples. Here the CDR3 reads CASSLQGQGNTEAFF. CDR3 in DNA: TGTGCCAGCTCACTCCAAGGACAGGGGAACACTGAAGCTTTCTTT.